This TCR beta chain was identified in a study of shared clonotypes between healthy human individuals. Clones were sequenced by immunoSEQ multiplex PCR, and TCRdb holds only the in-frame ones, with some missing. The sample shows over a million clones, around 97% of them seen only once. Trimming removed 1 base from V and 8 bases from J, with 6 bases in between. Per the germline V gene, CDR1 is LNHNV and CDR2 is YYDKDF (reference sequence). The CDR3 loop spans 12 amino acids. The clonotype comes from a man aged 25-45 years in good health. Sample: naive CD4+ T cells sorted from blood. The subset here: CD45RA+ positively selected. The gene calls are TRBV15 and TRBJ2-1, with unresolved D. CDR3 loop: CATSRGADEQFF. In nucleotides, the CDR3 is TGTGCCACCAGCAGAGGGGCTGATGAGCAGTTCTTC.